The following is a T cell receptor beta chain sequence with its context. The data originate from a study of cytomegalovirus exposure and HLA in healthy donors. Primers: 60 Vbeta forward and 13 Jbeta reverse. Libraries were prepared by immunoSEQ multiplex PCR; TCRdb keeps only in-frame clonotypes and omits some of them. The sample holds about 180,000 clones, roughly 75% seen once. The specimen was PBMCs. The receptor was isolated from a man aged 35-49 years in good health and CMV-seronegative.

CDR3 DNA: TGTGCCAGCAGTGAAGCTCCAGGGTACATGAACACTGAAGCTTTCTTT. Translation: CASSEAPGYMNTEAFF. V is TRBV6-1 and J is TRBJ1-1, with a weak D call TRBD1 (5 bases). The CDR3 has 16 residues. V was cut by 0 bases and J by 0 bases, with 11 bases left in between. Germline lookup yields CDR1 MNHNS and CDR2 SASEGT.